This record looks at one T cell receptor beta chain sequence and its context. This sample stems from a study of blood T cell repertoires in COVID-19. Study-wide context: Donors in the United States, Italy and Spain gave samples during acute or convalescent COVID-19. PBMCs, B-cell-depleted T cells, or T cells provided the cDNA or gDNA that made up the material.

The CDR3 is made up of 15 amino acids. The J segment lost 6 bases and the V segment lost 2 bases, leaving 3 bases of the junction unmatched. Germline CDR1 is ENHRY and CDR2 is SYGVKD. Methods used by the authors: Amplifying reference gene primers gave estimates of nucleated cell counts. Assay used: immunoSEQ multiplex PCR; TCRdb lists only in-frame clones, some missing. For V, J and clone size, that table is used; D and trimming come from the DNA. This table has more than 90,000 clones, 85% to 95% appearing once. This chain uses TRBV10-3 with TRBJ2-7; 14 bases line up with TRBD2. Sequencing was carried out using peripheral blood. The TCR was taken from a man aged 45-65 years with active COVID-19. CDR3 DNA: TGTGCCATCAGTGAGGGGACTAGCGGGAGTCGCGAGCAGTACTTC. Amino acids: CAISEGTSGSREQYF.